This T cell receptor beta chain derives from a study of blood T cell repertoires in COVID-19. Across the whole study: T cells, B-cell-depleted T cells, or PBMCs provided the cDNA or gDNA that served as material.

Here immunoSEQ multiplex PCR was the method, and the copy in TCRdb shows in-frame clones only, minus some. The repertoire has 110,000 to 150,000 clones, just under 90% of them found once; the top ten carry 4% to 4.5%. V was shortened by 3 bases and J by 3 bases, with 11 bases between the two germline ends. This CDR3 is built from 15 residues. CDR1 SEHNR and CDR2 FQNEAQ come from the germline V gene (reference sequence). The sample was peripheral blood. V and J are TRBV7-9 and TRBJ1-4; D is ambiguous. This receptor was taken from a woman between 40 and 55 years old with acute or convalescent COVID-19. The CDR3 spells CASSFGESANEKLFF. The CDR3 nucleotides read TGTGCCAGCAGCTTCGGGGAGTCAGCTAATGAAAAACTGTTTTTT.